The 10 T cell receptor beta chains presented below share a single source sample, sequenced in a study of shared clonotypes between healthy human individuals. The repertoire was sequenced with immunoSEQ multiplex PCR; TCRdb's copy has only in-frame clones and lacks some. The repertoire consists of about 2.4 million clones, with around nine tenths occurring once and the leading ten covering around 0.14%. Sequencing used naive CD4+ T cells sorted from blood. The sample's subset: CD45RA+ positively selected. These receptors were taken from a young man in good health.

V gene TRBV5-6 combines with J gene TRBJ1-2; no reliable D call. CDR1 and CDR2 (germline): SGHDT, YYEEEE. CDR3 length equals 16 residues. Deletions cut 2 bases from V and 4 bases from J, with 18 bases between. CDR3 residues: CASSFDVRERTYGYTF. CDR3 DNA: TGTGCCAGCAGCTTCGATGTGCGGGAGCGAACCTATGGCTACACCTTC.

The chain employs TRBV7-9 and TRBJ2-3, with TRBD2 identical over 11 bases. The CDR3 is 17 amino acids. The V gene's germline CDR1 is SEHNR and CDR2 FQNEAQ (reference sequence). V lost 1 base to trimming and J lost 0 bases; unmatched junction nucleotides: 3. CDR3 protein: CASSLGLAGHSTDTQYF. The CDR3 nucleotides read TGTGCCAGCAGCTTAGGACTAGCGGGGCATAGCACAGATACGCAGTATTTT.

The rearrangement uses TRBV6-5 and TRBJ2-5, with D possibly TRBD1 on 5 matching bases. The end of the DNA aligns better with TRBJ2-7, so the J call may be wrong. The germline CDR1 and CDR2 sequences are MNHEY and SVGAGI. The CDR3 runs to 14 residues. Here the CDR3 DNA reads TGTGCCAGCAGTTACTCGATGCAGGGATACGAGCAGTACTTC. Its translation is CASSYSMQGYEQYF.

This clone was recorded once. The V gene is TRBV7-2, the J gene TRBJ2-7, with TRBD2 identical over 8 bases. CDR1 is SGHTA and CDR2 is FQGNSA in the germline V gene. The CDR3 totals 14 residues. Trimming removed 2 bases from V and 6 bases from J; junction bases left unmatched: 6. CDR3 loop: CASSLRREVSEQYF. The CDR3 nucleotides are TGTGCCAGCAGCTTAAGGCGGGAGGTATCCGAGCAGTACTTC.

J is TRBJ2-7 and V is TRBV5-8, with D possibly called TRBD1 or TRBD2 (6 bases each). Germline CDR1 SGHTS, CDR2 YDEGEE. V lost 7 bases to trimming and J lost 4 bases, with 18 bases between them. The CDR3 extends over 14 amino acids. CDR3 DNA: TGTGCCAGCCTTACTAGGGGGGCGCAATACGAGCAGTACTTC. Protein sequence: CASLTRGAQYEQYF.

The rearrangement links TRBV11-2 to TRBJ2-5; D is undetermined. Germline CDR1 reads SGHAT; CDR2 reads FQNNGV. This CDR3 comprises 11 residues. V shed 4 bases and J shed 5 bases, with 5 bases lying between them. CDR3 sequence reads: CASSSEETQYF. Here the CDR3 DNA reads TGTGCCAGCAGCTCTGAGGAGACCCAGTACTTC.

This chain joins TRBV11-3 and TRBJ1-1; perhaps TRBD1 as D (5 bases). Trimming removed 0 bases at V and 8 bases at J, with 13 bases between. The CDR3 has 14 residues. Germline CDR1 is SGHNT and CDR2 is YENEEA. CDR3 nucleotides: TGTGCCAGCAGCTTAGAGGGAAGGGACGAGGAAGCTTTCTTT. Its translation: CASSLEGRDEEAFF.

The chain couples TRBV21-1 to TRBJ2-7; TRBD2 was called by the table and not checked on the DNA. TRBV21-1 is given as a pseudogene. The CDR3 extends over 15 amino acids. The CDR3 here is CASSALAGPGGEQYF. The CDR3 DNA reads as TGTGCCAGCAGTGCCCTAGCGGGACCGGGGGGCGAGCAGTACTTC.

V usage is TRBV30 and J usage is TRBJ2-6; no reliable D call. There are 13 residues in the CDR3. Germline V lookup: CDR1 GTSNPN, CDR2 SVGIG (reference sequence). Trimming took off 5 bases at V and 2 bases at J, with 7 bases between the two ends. CDR3: CAWAVAGANVLTF. DNA of the CDR3: TGTGCCTGGGCAGTGGCTGGGGCCAACGTCCTGACTTTC.

This clone was found once. The rearrangement links TRBV2 to TRBJ1-1; D is undetermined. Per germline, CDR1 SNHLY and CDR2 FYNNEI. V dropped 4 bases and J dropped 0 bases, with 9 bases sitting between them. CDR3 length: 14 residues. CDR3 region: CASSAEWMNTEAFF. The CDR3 DNA sequence: TGTGCCAGCAGTGCGGAGTGGATGAACACTGAAGCTTTCTTT. The full variable domain, in which reference TRBV2 and TRBJ1-1 provide the parts outside the CDR3, is EPEVTQTPSHQVTQMGQEVILRCVPISNHLYFYWYRQILGQKVEFLVSFYNNEISEKSEIFDDQFSVERPDGSNFTLKIRSTKLEDSAMYFCASSAEWMNTEAFFGQGTRLTVV.